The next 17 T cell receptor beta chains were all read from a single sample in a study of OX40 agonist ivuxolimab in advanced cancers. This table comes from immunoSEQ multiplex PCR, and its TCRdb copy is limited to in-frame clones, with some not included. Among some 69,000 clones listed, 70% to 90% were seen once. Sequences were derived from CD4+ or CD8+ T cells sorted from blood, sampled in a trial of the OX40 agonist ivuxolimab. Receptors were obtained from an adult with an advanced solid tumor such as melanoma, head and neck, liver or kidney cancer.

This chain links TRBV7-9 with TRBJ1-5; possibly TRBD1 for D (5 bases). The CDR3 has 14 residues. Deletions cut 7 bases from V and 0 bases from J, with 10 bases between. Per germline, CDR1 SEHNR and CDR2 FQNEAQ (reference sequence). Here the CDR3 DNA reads TGTGCCAGCAACGCCGGGGGTAGCAATCAGCCCCAGCATTTT. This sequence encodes CASNAGGSNQPQHF.

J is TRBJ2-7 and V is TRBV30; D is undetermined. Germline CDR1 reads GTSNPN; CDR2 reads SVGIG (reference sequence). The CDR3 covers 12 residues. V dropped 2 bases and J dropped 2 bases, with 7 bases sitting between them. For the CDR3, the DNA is TGTGCCTGGAGTTACTCCCCCTACGAGCAGTACTTC. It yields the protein CAWSYSPYEQYF.

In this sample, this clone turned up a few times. The CDR3 nucleotides read TGTGCCAGCAGCACGTTTGGGAACACTGAAGCTTTCTTT. Translating gives CASSTFGNTEAFF. The rearrangement joins TRBV2 to TRBJ1-1; D not certain. Trimming took 6 bases from V and 1 from J, leaving 9 bases between them. This CDR3 has 13 residues. Germline V gene data show CDR1 as SNHLY and CDR2 as FYNNEI.

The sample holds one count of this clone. The DNA for the CDR3 is TGTGCCAGCTCACCATCGGGACCGAGCTATGGCTACACCTTC. Translation: CASSPSGPSYGYTF. The chain links TRBV18 to TRBJ1-2; D perhaps matches TRBD1 (5 bases). The CDR3 sequence is 14 residues long. The germline V and J ends were trimmed by 2 bases and 4 bases, with 11 bases remaining between them. Germline CDR1 KGHSH, CDR2 LQKENI.

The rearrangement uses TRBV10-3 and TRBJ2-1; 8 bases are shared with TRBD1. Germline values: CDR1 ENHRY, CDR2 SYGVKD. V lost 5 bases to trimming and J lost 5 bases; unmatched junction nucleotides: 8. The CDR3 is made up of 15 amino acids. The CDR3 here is CAISKSGQGNNEQFF. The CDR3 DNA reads TGTGCCATCAGTAAATCAGGACAGGGAAACAATGAGCAGTTCTTC.

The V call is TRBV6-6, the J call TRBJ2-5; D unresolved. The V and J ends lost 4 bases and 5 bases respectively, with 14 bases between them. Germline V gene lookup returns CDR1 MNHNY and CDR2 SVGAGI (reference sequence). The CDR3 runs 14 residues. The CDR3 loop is CASSFQAPRETQYF. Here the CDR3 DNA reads TGTGCCAGCAGTTTTCAGGCCCCTCGGGAGACCCAGTACTTC.

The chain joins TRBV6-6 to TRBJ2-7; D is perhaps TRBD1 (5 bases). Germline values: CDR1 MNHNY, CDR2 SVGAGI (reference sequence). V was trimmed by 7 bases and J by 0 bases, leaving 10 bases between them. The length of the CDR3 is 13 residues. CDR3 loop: CASIRANSYEQYF. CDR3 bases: TGTGCCAGCATCAGGGCTAACTCCTACGAGCAGTACTTC.

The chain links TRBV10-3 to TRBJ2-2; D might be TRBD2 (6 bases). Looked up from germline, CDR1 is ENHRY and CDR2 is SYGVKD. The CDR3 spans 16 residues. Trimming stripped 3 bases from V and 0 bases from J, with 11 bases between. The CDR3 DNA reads TGTGCCATCAGTGACCCGGGACTGACGAACACCGGGGAGCTGTTTTTT. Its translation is CAISDPGLTNTGELFF.

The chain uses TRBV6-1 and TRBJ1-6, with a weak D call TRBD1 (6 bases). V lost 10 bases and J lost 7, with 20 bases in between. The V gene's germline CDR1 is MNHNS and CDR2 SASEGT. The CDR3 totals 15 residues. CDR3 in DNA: TGTGCCACCCCGAGGTGGGCAGGGGAAAATTCACCCCTCCACTTT. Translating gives CATPRWAGENSPLHF.

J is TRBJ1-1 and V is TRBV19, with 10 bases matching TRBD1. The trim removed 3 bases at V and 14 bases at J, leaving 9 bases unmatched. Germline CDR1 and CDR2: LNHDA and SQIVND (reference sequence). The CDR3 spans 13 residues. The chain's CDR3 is CASSIPWGDRGFF. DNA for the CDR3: TGTGCCAGTAGTATCCCCTGGGGGGACAGGGGCTTCTTT.

The chain's CDR3 is CASSVAKNTEAFF. Written as DNA, the CDR3 is TGTGCCAGCAGTGTGGCCAAGAACACTGAAGCTTTCTTT. This chain connects TRBV6-1 to TRBJ1-1, with unresolved D. This CDR3 comprises 13 residues. The germline V gene has CDR1 MNHNS and CDR2 SASEGT. V lost 4 bases, J lost 1 base, and 7 bases lay in between.

The CDR3 loop reads CASSVIEGAGETQYF. The CDR3 DNA follows: TGTGCCAGCAGCGTAATAGAGGGGGCGGGAGAGACCCAGTACTTC. V and J are TRBV9 and TRBJ2-5; TRBD1 aligns across 7 bases. The trim removed 1 base at V and 4 bases at J, leaving 7 bases unmatched. The CDR3 is made up of 15 amino acids. CDR1 SGDLS and CDR2 YYNGEE come from the germline V gene.

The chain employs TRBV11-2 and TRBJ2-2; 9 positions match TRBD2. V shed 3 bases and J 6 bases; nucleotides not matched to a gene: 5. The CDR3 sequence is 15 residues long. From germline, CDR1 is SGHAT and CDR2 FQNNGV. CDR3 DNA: TGTGCCAGCAGCTTCGGCGGGGGGGCGGCCGGGGAGCTGTTTTTT. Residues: CASSFGGGAAGELFF.

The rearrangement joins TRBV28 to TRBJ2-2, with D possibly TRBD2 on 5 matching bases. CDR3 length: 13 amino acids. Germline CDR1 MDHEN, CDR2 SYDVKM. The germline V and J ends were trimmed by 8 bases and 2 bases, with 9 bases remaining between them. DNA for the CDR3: TGTGCCAGCGGCGAGGGCAACACCGGGGAGCTGTTTTTT. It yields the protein CASGEGNTGELFF.

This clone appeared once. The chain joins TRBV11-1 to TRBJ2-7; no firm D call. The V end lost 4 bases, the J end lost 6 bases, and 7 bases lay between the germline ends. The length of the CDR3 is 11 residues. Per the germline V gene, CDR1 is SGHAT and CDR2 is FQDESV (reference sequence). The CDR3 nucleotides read TGTGCCAGCAGCTCTACCGCCGAGCAGTACTTC. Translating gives CASSSTAEQYF.

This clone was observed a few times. The chain's CDR3 is CASSLKAGGMYEQFF. The CDR3 DNA reads TGTGCCAGCAGCCTTAAAGCGGGAGGGATGTATGAGCAGTTCTTC. The chain uses TRBV4-2 and TRBJ2-1; TRBD2 agrees at 10 bases. This CDR3 has 15 residues. J was trimmed by 8 bases and V by 4 bases; bases with no gene match: 8. Germline CDR1 reads LGHNA; CDR2 reads YNFKEQ.

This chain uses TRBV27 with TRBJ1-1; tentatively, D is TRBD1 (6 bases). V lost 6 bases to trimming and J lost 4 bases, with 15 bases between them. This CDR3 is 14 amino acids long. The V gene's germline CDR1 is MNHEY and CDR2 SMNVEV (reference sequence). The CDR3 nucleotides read TGTGCCAGCAGGACACAGGGCACTCGCACTGAAGCTTTCTTT. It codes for CASRTQGTRTEAFF.